This T cell receptor (beta chain) is from a study of blood T cell repertoires in COVID-19. About the study: COVID-19 samples collected from the United States, Italy and Spain covered acute and convalescent phases. PBMCs, B-cell-depleted T cells, or T cells were the source of the cDNA or gDNA that made up the material.

Some clones are missing from TCRdb's copy, which holds only in-frame ones; the method was immunoSEQ multiplex PCR. Of 250,000 to 300,000 clones detected, roughly 88% appear once; the ten largest clones hold 0.65% to 0.95%. This clone was recorded only once. The sample taken for sequencing was peripheral blood. This receptor was identified in a woman aged 30 to 39 with acute or convalescent COVID-19.

The CDR3 nucleotides are TGTGCCTGGAGTGTGGGGACTAGCGGGAGAGGTTCAGATACGCAGTATTTT. Encoded protein: CAWSVGTSGRGSDTQYF. The chain joins TRBV30 to TRBJ2-3, with 14 bases identical to TRBD2. V lost 0 bases, J lost 4 bases, and 6 bases stayed unmatched. CDR1 and CDR2 from the germline V gene are GTSNPN and SVGIG (reference sequence). This CDR3 contains 17 residues.